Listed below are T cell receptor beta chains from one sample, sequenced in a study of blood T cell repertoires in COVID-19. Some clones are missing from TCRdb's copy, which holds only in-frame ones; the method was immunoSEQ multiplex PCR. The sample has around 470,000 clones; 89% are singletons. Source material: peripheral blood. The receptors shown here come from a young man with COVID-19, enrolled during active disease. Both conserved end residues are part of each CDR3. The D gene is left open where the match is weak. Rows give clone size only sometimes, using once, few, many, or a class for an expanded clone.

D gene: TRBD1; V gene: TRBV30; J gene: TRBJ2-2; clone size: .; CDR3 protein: CAWSHVTGTGELFF; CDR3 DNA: TGTGCCTGGAGCCACGTGACAGGGACCGGGGAGCTGTTTTTT
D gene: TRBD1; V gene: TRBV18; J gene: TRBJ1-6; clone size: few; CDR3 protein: CASSPDRDENSPLHF; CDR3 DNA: TGTGCCAGCTCACCGGACAGGGATGAAAATTCACCCCTCCACTTT
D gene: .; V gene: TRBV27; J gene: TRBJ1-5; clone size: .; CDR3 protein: CASSYINQPQHF; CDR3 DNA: TGTGCCAGCAGTTACATCAATCAGCCCCAGCATTTT
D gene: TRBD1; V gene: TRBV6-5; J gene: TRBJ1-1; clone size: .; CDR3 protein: CATLRDRKNTEAFF; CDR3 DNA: TGTGCCACACTCAGGGACAGAAAGAACACTGAAGCTTTCTTT
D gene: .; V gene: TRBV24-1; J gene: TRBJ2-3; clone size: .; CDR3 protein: CATSDLAGAGTDTQYF; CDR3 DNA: TGTGCCACCAGTGATTTGGCAGGGGCAGGCACAGATACGCAGTATTTT
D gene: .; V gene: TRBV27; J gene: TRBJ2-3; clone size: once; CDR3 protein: CASSPFVQTDTQYF; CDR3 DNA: TGTGCCAGCAGTCCCTTCGTTCAGACAGATACGCAGTATTTT
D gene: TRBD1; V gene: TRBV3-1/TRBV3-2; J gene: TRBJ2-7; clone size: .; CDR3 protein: CASSQDFVDRGRLGEQYF; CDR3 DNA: TGTGCCAGCAGCCAAGATTTTGTGGACAGGGGGCGTTTGGGCGAGCAGTACTTC
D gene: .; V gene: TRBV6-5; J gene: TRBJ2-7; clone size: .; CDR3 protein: CASSSQGMSYEQYF; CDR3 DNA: TGTGCCAGCAGCTCACAGGGAATGTCCTACGAGCAGTACTTC
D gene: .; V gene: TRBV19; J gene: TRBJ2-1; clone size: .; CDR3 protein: CASSTTGLSNEQFF; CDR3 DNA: TGTGCCAGTAGTACTACAGGGTTGAGCAATGAGCAGTTCTTC
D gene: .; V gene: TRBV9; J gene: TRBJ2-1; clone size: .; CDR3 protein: CASSVASVPSSYNEQFF; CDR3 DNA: TGTGCCAGCAGCGTAGCTTCAGTACCTAGCTCCTACAATGAGCAGTTCTTC
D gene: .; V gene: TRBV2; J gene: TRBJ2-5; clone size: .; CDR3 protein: CASRGTAYQETQYF; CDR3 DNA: TGTGCCAGCCGCGGGACAGCGTACCAAGAGACCCAGTACTTC
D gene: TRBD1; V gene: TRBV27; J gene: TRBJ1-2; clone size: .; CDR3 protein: CASSRDRGDGYTF; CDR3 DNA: TGTGCCAGCAGTCGGGACAGGGGAGATGGCTACACCTTC
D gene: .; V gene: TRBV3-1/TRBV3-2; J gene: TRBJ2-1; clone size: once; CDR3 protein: CASSQGGRGPYNEQFF; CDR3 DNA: TGTGCCAGCAGCCAAGGAGGGCGGGGTCCCTACAATGAGCAGTTCTTC
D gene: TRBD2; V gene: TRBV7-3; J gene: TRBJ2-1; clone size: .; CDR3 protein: CASSLASGSSYNEQFF; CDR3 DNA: TGTGCCAGCAGCTTAGCTAGCGGGAGTTCCTACAATGAGCAGTTCTTC
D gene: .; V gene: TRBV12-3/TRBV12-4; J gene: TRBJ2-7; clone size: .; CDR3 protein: CASSRDRYEQYF; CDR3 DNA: TGTGCCAGCAGCCGAGACAGATACGAGCAGTACTTC
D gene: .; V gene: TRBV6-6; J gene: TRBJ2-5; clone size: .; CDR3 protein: CASSQRNTGLETQYF; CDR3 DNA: TGTGCCAGCAGCCAACGAAATACAGGGTTGGAGACCCAGTACTTC
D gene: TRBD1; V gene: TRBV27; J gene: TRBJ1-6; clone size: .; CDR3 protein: CASSFSTGLNSPLHF; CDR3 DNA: TGTGCCAGCAGTTTTTCGACAGGGCTTAATTCACCCCTCCACTTT
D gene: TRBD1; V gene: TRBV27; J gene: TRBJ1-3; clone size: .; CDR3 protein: CASSPGTGRGNTIYF; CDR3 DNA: TGTGCCAGCAGTCCGGGGACAGGGAGAGGAAACACCATATATTTT
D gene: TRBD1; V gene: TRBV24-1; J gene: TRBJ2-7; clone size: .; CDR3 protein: CATSDSKGANYEQYF; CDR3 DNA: TGTGCCACCAGTGATTCTAAGGGGGCAAACTACGAGCAGTACTTC
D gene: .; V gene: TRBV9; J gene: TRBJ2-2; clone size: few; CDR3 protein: CASSVVARTPGELFF; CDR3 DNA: TGTGCCAGCAGCGTAGTGGCTAGAACACCTGGGGAGCTGTTTTTT
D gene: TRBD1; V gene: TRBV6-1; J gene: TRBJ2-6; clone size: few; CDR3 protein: CASSEPGQGVNVLTF; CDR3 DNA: TGTGCCAGCAGTGAACCGGGACAGGGGGTCAACGTCCTGACTTTC
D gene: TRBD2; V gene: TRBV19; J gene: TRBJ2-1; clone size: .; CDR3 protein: CASSLGLALYNEQFF; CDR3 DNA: TGTGCCAGTAGTCTGGGACTAGCGCTCTACAATGAGCAGTTCTTC
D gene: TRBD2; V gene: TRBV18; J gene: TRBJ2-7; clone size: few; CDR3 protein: CASSPERGTYEQYF; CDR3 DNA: TGTGCCAGCTCACCGGAGCGGGGCACCTACGAGCAGTACTTC
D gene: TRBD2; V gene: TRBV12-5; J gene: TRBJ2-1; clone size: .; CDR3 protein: CASGLDQGTSGYNEQFF; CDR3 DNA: TGTGCTAGTGGTTTGGATCAAGGGACTAGCGGTTACAATGAGCAGTTCTTC
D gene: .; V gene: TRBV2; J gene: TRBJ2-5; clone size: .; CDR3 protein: CASSEAKPLETQYF; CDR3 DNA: TGTGCCAGCAGTGAAGCCAAGCCCCTCGAGACCCAGTACTTC
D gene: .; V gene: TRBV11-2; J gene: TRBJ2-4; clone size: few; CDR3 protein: CASSIDQGIQYF; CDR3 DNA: TGTGCCAGCAGCATAGATCAGGGCATTCAGTACTTC
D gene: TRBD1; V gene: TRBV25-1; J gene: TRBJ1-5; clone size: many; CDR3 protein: CASTADRGDNQPQHF; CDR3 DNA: TGTGCCAGCACTGCGGACAGGGGAGACAATCAGCCCCAGCATTTT
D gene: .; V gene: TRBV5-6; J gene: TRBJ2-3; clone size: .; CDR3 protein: CASSLVDFTDTQYF; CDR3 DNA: TGTGCCAGCAGCTTGGTGGACTTCACAGATACGCAGTATTTT
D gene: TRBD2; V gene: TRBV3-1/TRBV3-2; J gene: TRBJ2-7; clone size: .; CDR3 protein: CASSQGGSKYEQYF; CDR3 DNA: TGTGCCAGCAGCCAAGGCGGGAGTAAGTACGAGCAGTACTTC
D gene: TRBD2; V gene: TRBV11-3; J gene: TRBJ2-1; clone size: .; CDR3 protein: CASSLELAGGYNEQFF; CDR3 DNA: TGTGCCAGCAGCTTAGAGTTAGCGGGAGGGTACAATGAGCAGTTCTTC
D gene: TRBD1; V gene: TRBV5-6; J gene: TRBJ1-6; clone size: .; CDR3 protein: CASSLGWSGTGSSPLHF; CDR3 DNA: TGTGCCAGCAGCTTGGGATGGAGCGGGACAGGGAGTTCACCCCTCCACTTT
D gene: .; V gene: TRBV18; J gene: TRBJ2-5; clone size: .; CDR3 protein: CASSPPRGEPSRETQYF; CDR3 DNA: TGTGCCAGCTCACCTCCCCGAGGCGAACCGAGCCGCGAGACCCAGTACTTC
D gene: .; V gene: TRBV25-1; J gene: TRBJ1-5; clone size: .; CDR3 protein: CASSEGGRGNRPQHF; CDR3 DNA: TGTGCCAGCAGTGAAGGGGGCAGGGGAAACCGGCCCCAGCATTTT
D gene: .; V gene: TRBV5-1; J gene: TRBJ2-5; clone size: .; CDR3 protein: CASSLVPPPGETQYF; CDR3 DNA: TGCGCCAGCAGCTTGGTACCCCCGCCCGGGGAGACCCAGTACTTC
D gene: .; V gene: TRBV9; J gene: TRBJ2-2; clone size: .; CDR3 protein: CASRVTSNTGELFF; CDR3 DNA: TGTGCCAGCAGGGTGACATCGAACACCGGGGAGCTGTTTTTT
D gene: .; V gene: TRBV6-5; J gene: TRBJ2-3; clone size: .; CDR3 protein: CASEEGGADTQYF; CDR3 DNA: TGTGCCAGCGAGGAGGGGGGGGCAGATACGCAGTATTTT
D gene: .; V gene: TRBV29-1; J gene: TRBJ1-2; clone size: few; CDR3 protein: CSVVPLDSPPYGYTF; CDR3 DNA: TGCAGCGTTGTCCCGCTAGACTCTCCCCCCTATGGCTACACCTTC
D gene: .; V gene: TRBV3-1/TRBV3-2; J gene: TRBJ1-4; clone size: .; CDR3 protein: CASSQGTSRSNEKLFF; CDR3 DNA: TGTGCCAGCAGCCAAGGAACTAGCCGTTCTAATGAAAAACTGTTTTTT
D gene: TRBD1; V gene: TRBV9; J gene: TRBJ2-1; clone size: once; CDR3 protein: CASSVGDRPYNEQFF; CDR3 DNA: TGTGCCAGCAGCGTAGGGGACAGGCCCTACAATGAGCAGTTCTTC
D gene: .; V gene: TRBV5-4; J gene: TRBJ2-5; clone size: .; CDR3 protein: CASSLGGAAQETQYF; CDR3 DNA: TGTGCCAGCAGCTTAGGAGGGGCGGCCCAAGAGACCCAGTACTTC
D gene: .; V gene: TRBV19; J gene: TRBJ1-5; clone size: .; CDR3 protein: CASSLFGNQPQHF; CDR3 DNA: TGTGCCAGTAGTTTGTTCGGCAATCAGCCCCAGCATTTT
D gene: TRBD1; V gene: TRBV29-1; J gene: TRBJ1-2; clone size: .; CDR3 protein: CSVTGGSNYGYTF; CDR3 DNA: TGCAGCGTTACAGGGGGATCTAACTATGGCTACACCTTC
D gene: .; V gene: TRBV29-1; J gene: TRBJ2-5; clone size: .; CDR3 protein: CSGTRGFAQYF; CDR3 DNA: TGCAGCGGAACTAGGGGGTTCGCCCAGTACTTC
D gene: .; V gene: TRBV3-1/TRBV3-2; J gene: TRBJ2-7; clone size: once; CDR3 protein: CASSQDHGYEQYF; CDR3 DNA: TGTGCCAGCAGCCAAGATCACGGGTACGAGCAGTACTTC
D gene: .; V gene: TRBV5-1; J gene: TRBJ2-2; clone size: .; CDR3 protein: CASSLASAVTGELFF; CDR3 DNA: TGCGCCAGCAGCTTGGCTAGCGCTGTCACCGGGGAGCTGTTTTTT
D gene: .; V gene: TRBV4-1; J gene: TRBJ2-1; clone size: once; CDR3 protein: CASSQDRGEYNEQFF; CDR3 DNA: TGCGCCAGCAGCCAAGACAGGGGGGAATACAATGAGCAGTTCTTC
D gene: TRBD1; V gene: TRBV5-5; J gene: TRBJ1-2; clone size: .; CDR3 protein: CASSGTGTGLYGYTF; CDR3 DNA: TGTGCCAGCAGCGGAACCGGGACAGGACTCTATGGCTACACCTTC
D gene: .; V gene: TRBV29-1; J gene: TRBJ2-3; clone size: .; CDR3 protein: CSVEDRGDTQYF; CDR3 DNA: TGCAGCGTTGAAGATCGCGGGGATACGCAGTATTTT
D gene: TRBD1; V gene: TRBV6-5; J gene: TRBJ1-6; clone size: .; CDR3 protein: CASSSGGGSPLHF; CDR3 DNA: TGTGCCAGCAGTTCAGGGGGCGGTTCACCCCTCCACTTT
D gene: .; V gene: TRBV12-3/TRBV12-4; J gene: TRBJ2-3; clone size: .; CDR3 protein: CASSLRVRDTQYF; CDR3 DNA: TGTGCCAGCAGTTTACGGGTCCGGGATACGCAGTATTTT
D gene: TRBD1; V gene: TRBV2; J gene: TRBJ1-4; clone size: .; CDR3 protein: CASTRDRNEKLFF; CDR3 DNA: TGTGCCAGCACCCGGGACAGAAATGAAAAACTGTTTTTT
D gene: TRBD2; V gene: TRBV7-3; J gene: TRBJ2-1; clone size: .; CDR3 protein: CASSLGGGSYNEQFF; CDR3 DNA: TGTGCCAGCAGCTTAGGCGGGGGCTCCTACAATGAGCAGTTCTTC
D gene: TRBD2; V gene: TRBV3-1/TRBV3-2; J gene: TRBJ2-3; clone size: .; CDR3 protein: CASSQDGRGGSTDTQYF; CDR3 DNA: TGTGCCAGCAGCCAAGATGGGCGGGGGGGTAGCACAGATACGCAGTATTTT
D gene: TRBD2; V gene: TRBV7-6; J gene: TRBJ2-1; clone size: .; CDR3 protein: CASSPRLAGGAYNEQFF; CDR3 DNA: TGTGCCAGCAGTCCCCGGCTAGCGGGAGGCGCCTACAATGAGCAGTTCTTC
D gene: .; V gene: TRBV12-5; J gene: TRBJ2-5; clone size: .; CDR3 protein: CASGSNLFRGGTRKETQYF; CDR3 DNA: TGTGCTAGTGGCTCTAATCTCTTCAGGGGAGGGACGAGAAAAGAGACCCAGTACTTC
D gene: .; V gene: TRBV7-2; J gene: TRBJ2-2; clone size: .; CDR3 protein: CASSRWAGQVTGELFF; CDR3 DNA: TGTGCCAGCAGTCGGTGGGCAGGGCAAGTTACCGGGGAGCTGTTTTTT
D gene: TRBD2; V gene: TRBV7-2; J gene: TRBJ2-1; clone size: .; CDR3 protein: CASSPVGGSYNEQFF; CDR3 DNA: TGTGCCAGCAGCCCGGTGGGGGGGTCCTACAATGAGCAGTTCTTC
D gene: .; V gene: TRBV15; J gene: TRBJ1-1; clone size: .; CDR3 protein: CATSRDLVRGDF; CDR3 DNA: TGTGCCACCAGCAGAGATCTGGTTCGCGGGGACTTT
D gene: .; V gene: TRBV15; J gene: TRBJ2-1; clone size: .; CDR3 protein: CATRSWDGGNEQFF; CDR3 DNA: TGTGCCACCAGGTCTTGGGATGGGGGGAATGAGCAGTTCTTC
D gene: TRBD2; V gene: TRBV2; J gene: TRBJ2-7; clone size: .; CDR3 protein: CASTELAGTEQYF; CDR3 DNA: TGTGCCAGCACCGAACTAGCGGGGACGGAGCAGTACTTC